These 14 T cell receptor beta chains share one sample of origin, sequenced in a study of OX40 agonist ivuxolimab in advanced cancers. The library was built by means of the immunoSEQ multiplex PCR assay. TCRdb retrieved this table from immuneACCESS and kept in-frame rearrangements only. Not all clones are present; in checked studies, unresolved V genes account for under half, and no reason is known for the remainder. The sample includes 50,000 or so clones, with roughly nine tenths observed a single time. The ten largest clones take up less than 8% of the sample. Specimen: CD4+ or CD8+ T cells sorted from blood, collected in a trial of the OX40 agonist ivuxolimab. Receptor source: an adult with an advanced solid tumor such as melanoma, head and neck, liver or kidney cancer.

V gene TRBV15 combines with J gene TRBJ1-2; the D gene is possibly TRBD1 (5 bases). Germline values: CDR1 LNHNV, CDR2 YYDKDF (reference sequence). The CDR3 totals 15 residues. V lost 1 base and J 6 bases, leaving 15 bases between the germline ends. CDR3 protein: CATSRASGGVDGYTF. CDR3 in DNA: TGTGCCACCAGCAGAGCCTCCGGGGGAGTCGATGGCTACACCTTC.

The chain recombines TRBV9 with TRBJ2-1; perhaps D is TRBD1 or TRBD2 (6 bases each). Germline V gene data show CDR1 as SGDLS and CDR2 as YYNGEE. V was shortened by 0 bases and J by 8 bases, with 9 bases between the two germline ends. This CDR3 has 13 amino acids. The CDR3 sequence is CASSVEGGDEQFF. The CDR3 DNA follows: TGTGCCAGCAGCGTAGAGGGGGGCGATGAGCAGTTCTTC.

This chain connects TRBV27 to TRBJ2-7; the match to TRBD1 covers 7 bases. Germline-derived CDR1 and CDR2 are MNHEY and SMNVEV (reference sequence). The junction had 8 bases not matched to a gene; V was cut back by 6 bases and J by 3 bases. CDR3 length equals 14 residues. CDR3 DNA: TGTGCCAGCAGACAGACAGGGATCCTCTACGAGCAGTACTTC. Amino acids: CASRQTGILYEQYF.

V and J are TRBV11-2 and TRBJ1-6; 7 nucleotides line up with TRBD1. Germline CDR1 is SGHAT and CDR2 is FQNNGV. After removal of 8 bases from V and 7 bases from J, the junction contained 5 bases not matched to a gene. This CDR3 is 13 amino acids long. The CDR3 here is CASGTASNSPLHF. CDR3 DNA sequence: TGTGCCAGCGGGACAGCTTCAAATTCACCCCTCCACTTT. Drawing the rest from reference TRBV11-2 and TRBJ1-6, the complete variable domain is EAGVAQSPRYKIIEKRQSVAFWCNPISGHATLYWYQQILGQGPKLLIQFQNNGVVDDSQLPKDRFSAERLKGVDSTLKIQPAKLEDSAVYLCASGTASNSPLHFGNGTRLTVT.

The rearrangement uses TRBV7-4 and TRBJ1-4, with D perhaps matching TRBD1 (6 bases). V was trimmed by 3 bases and J by 10 bases, leaving 15 bases between them. This CDR3 is 14 amino acids long. The germline CDR1 and CDR2 sequences are SGHVT and SQSDAQ. CDR3 protein: CASSFSRGRRKLFF. CDR3 bases: TGTGCCAGCAGCTTCAGCAGGGGCCGAAGAAAACTGTTTTTT.

This clone was detected only a few times. The chain couples TRBV6-1 to TRBJ2-5; TRBD2 agrees at 8 bases. CDR1 and CDR2 (germline): MNHNS, SASEGT. The V and J ends lost 3 bases and 2 bases, in that order; junction bases with no gene match: 14. The CDR3 covers 18 residues. CDR3 residues: CASSDRTGLARFQETQYF. CDR3 in DNA: TGTGCCAGCAGTGACAGGACCGGACTAGCCCGATTTCAAGAGACCCAGTACTTC.

The chain uses TRBV5-2 and TRBJ1-1; the table's TRBD1 call for D was not verified on the DNA. TRBV5-2 is described as a pseudogene. This CDR3 is 13 amino acids long. The CDR3 protein is CASSQASGIEAFF. The CDR3 DNA sequence: TGCGCCAGCAGCCAAGCGTCAGGGATTGAAGCTTTCTTT.

This rearrangement joins TRBV10-3 to TRBJ2-3; TRBD1 matches at 10 bases. There are 15 residues in the CDR3. The V segment lost 10 bases and the J segment 2 bases; nucleotides outside the gene matches: 9. Germline CDR1 and CDR2: ENHRY and SYGVKD. The CDR3 loop reads CASAGTGASTDTQYF. The CDR3, as DNA: TGTGCCAGCGCCGGGACAGGGGCTTCCACAGATACGCAGTATTTT.

This chain connects TRBV4-3 to TRBJ1-4; D possibly corresponds to TRBD1 (6 bases). Trimming took off 1 base at V and 7 bases at J, with 13 bases between the two ends. The CDR3 has 15 amino acids. Germline V gives CDR1 LGHNA, CDR2 YSLEER. This chain's CDR3 is CASSQATGIREKLFF. The CDR3 DNA reads as TGCGCCAGCAGCCAAGCTACAGGGATCCGTGAAAAACTGTTTTTT.

The CDR3 here is CSVETGPTNTEAFF. DNA of the CDR3: TGCAGCGTTGAAACGGGACCTACGAACACTGAAGCTTTCTTT. This sequence joins TRBV29-1 and TRBJ1-1, with D possibly TRBD1 on 5 matching bases. V lost 2 bases and J 1 base, leaving 11 bases between the germline ends. Germline V gives CDR1 SQVTM, CDR2 ANQGSEA. The CDR3 length is 14 residues.

V and J are TRBV6-1 and TRBJ2-7; D possibly matches TRBD1 or TRBD2 (5 bases each). CDR1 and CDR2 (germline): MNHNS, SASEGT. The CDR3 sequence is 12 residues long. Trimming stripped 6 bases from V and 4 bases from J, with 10 bases between. This chain's CDR3 is CASREWGYEQYF. DNA for the CDR3: TGTGCCAGCAGGGAGTGGGGGTACGAGCAGTACTTC.

The chain uses TRBV6-5 and TRBJ1-2, with TRBD1 as a possible D gene (6 bases). Trimming took 6 bases from V and 7 from J, leaving 21 bases between them. This CDR3 region has 15 residues. Germline V CDR1 and CDR2: MNHEY, SVGAGI. For the CDR3, the DNA is TGTGCCAGCAGCGCGATAGGGGGGTCCCTCTCTGGCTACACCTTC. Translation gives CASSAIGGSLSGYTF.

This chain links TRBV28 with TRBJ1-5; D gene uncertain. The V gene's germline CDR1 is MDHEN and CDR2 SYDVKM. Deletions cut 3 bases from V and 9 bases from J, with 15 bases between. This CDR3 contains 14 residues. This CDR3 reads CASSLKLPYLPQHF. The CDR3 bases are TGTGCCAGCAGTTTGAAGCTCCCCTACTTGCCCCAGCATTTT.

The rearrangement links TRBV10-3 to TRBJ2-2; 8 bases are shared with TRBD1. Germline CDR1 reads ENHRY; CDR2 reads SYGVKD. Germline trimming cut 3 bases from V and 0 bases from J; bases unmatched to any gene: 6. The CDR3 is 17 residues long. The chain's CDR3 is CAISDHGQGANTGELFF. CDR3 nucleotide sequence: TGTGCCATCAGTGACCACGGACAGGGCGCGAACACCGGGGAGCTGTTTTTT.